The present T cell receptor (beta chain) was sequenced within a study of T cells in tuberculosis. General study points: Shorter CDR3-alpha in active tuberculosis partly drove smaller distances. GMM-specific TCRs were nearer to active tuberculosis alpha repertoires, suggesting expansion.

Data came from immunoSEQ multiplex PCR; TCRdb stores just in-frame clones and leaves some out. The table records about 22,000 clones, about 97% of them present only once. Each donor contributed 90,000 to 100,000 T cells on average, unsorted. Comment on this clone: Its antigen is currently unknown.

This CDR3 region has 13 residues. Deletions cut 1 base from V and 7 bases from J, with 10 bases between. The V gene's germline CDR1 is SGHNT and CDR2 YENEEA. The sequence was obtained from a donor aged 10 to 29 with latent tuberculosis or without tuberculosis infection. Sequencing was carried out using PBMCs. The gene calls are TRBV11-3 and TRBJ2-5; weak D call: TRBD2 (6 bases). The chain's CDR3 is CASSLGWGGTQYF. The CDR3 DNA is TGTGCCAGCAGCTTAGGGTGGGGAGGGACCCAGTACTTC.